These T cell receptor beta chains were read from a single sample in a study of post-analysis software for immune sequencing data. TCRdb reanalysed the PCR reads using MiXCR and keeps one entry per CDR3 protein. The table records about 810,000 distinct CDR3 sequences, approximately 50% of them present only once. Material for sequencing was blood. The receptors come from a girl aged 10-17 years with multiple sclerosis. Both conserved end residues are part of each CDR3. The D gene is left open where the match is weak. Clone size appears in some rows only: once, few, many, or a class for an expanded clone.

TRBJ2-1 | few | TRBV29-1 | . | CSVELGQKSTFYNEQFF | TGCAGCGTCGAGTTAGGACAGAAAAGTACTTTCTACAATGAGCAGTTCTTC
TRBJ2-1 | . | TRBV20-1 | . | CSATLDYHNEQFF | TGCAGTGCCACCCTGGACTACCACAATGAGCAGTTCTTC
TRBJ1-1 | . | TRBV5-6 | . | CASSPEQGWTEAFF | TGTGCCAGCAGCCCCGAACAGGGATGGACTGAAGCTTTCTTT
TRBJ1-5 | few | TRBV7-8 | . | CASSLARVGRDNQPQHF | TGTGCCAGCAGCTTAGCGAGGGTAGGTCGCGACAATCAGCCCCAGCATTTT
TRBJ1-5 | . | TRBV27 | . | CASSMGRYTNQPQHF | TGTGCCAGCAGCATGGGACGGTATACCAATCAGCCCCAGCATTTT
TRBJ2-5 | many | TRBV20-1 | . | CSARAGLEETQYF | TGCAGTGCTAGAGCTGGTTTAGAAGAGACCCAGTACTTC
TRBJ2-7 | . | TRBV7-2 | . | CASSSGGPVYEQYF | TGTGCCAGCAGCTCTGGGGGGCCTGTCTACGAGCAGTACTTC
TRBJ1-4 | . | TRBV5-1 | . | CASSLRGGHNEKLFF | TGCGCCAGCAGCTTGCGAGGCGGTCATAATGAAAAACTGTTTTTT
TRBJ2-7 | few | TRBV6-6 | . | CASSYAGYNEQYF | TGTGCCAGCAGTTACGCAGGCTACAACGAGCAGTACTTC
TRBJ1-5 | . | TRBV20-1 | . | CSAAPWLGSNQPQHF | TGCAGTGCTGCGCCCTGGCTGGGAAGCAATCAGCCCCAGCATTTT
TRBJ2-6 | . | TRBV4-1 | . | CASSPRADEGANVLTF | TGCGCCAGCAGTCCTCGGGCCGACGAGGGGGCCAACGTCCTGACTTTC
TRBJ1-5 | once | TRBV6-5 | . | CASSSPGRQPQHF | TGTGCCAGCAGTTCCCCAGGGCGGCAGCCCCAGCATTTT
TRBJ1-2 | many | TRBV5-1 | TRBD1 | CASSRDSNYGYTF | TGTGCCAGCAGCCGGGACAGTAACTATGGCTACACCTTC
TRBJ1-2 | . | TRBV7-9 | . | CASSLGAGQLDGYTF | TGTGCCAGCAGCTTAGGGGCGGGACAACTAGATGGCTACACCTTT
TRBJ1-1 | . | TRBV7-2 | . | CAGSPLAGGNTEAFF | TGTGCCGGCAGCCCCCTCGCAGGAGGGAACACTGAAGCTTTCTTT
TRBJ2-1 | . | TRBV3-1 | . | CASSQDPAPSRVVEQFF | TGTGCCAGCAGCCAAGATCCGGCACCTAGTCGTGTTGTTGAGCAGTTCTTC
TRBJ2-1 | . | TRBV5-5 | TRBD2 | CASTPQGLAGGSSYNEQFF | TGTGCCAGCACCCCCCAGGGCCTAGCGGGAGGGAGCTCCTACAATGAGCAGTTCTTC
TRBJ2-1 | few | TRBV7-9 | . | CASSFRRQINEQFF | TGTGCCAGCAGCTTCCGGCGCCAGATCAATGAGCAGTTCTTC
TRBJ1-1 | . | TRBV3-1 | . | CASSQVGNTEAFF | TGTGCCAGCAGCCAAGTTGGGAACACTGAAGCTTTCTTT
TRBJ2-7 | few | TRBV5-1 | TRBD2 | CASRGSGYEQYF | TGCGCCAGCAGAGGTAGCGGGTACGAGCAGTACTTC